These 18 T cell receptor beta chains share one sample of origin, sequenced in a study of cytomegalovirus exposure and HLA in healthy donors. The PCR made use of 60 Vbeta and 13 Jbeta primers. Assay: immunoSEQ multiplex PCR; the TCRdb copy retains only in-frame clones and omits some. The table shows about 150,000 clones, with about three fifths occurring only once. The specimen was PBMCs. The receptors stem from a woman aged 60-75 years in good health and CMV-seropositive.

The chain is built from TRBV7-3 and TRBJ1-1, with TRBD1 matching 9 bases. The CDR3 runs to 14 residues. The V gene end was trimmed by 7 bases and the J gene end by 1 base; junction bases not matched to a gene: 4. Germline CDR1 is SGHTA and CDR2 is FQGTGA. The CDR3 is CASTSQGANTEAFF. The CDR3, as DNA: TGTGCCAGCACCTCACAGGGGGCGAACACTGAAGCTTTCTTT.

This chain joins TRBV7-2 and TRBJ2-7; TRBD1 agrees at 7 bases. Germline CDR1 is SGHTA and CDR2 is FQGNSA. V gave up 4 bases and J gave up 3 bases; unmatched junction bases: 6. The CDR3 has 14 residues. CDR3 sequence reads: CASSYGTASYEQYF. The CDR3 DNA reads TGTGCCAGCAGCTACGGGACAGCGAGCTACGAGCAGTACTTC.

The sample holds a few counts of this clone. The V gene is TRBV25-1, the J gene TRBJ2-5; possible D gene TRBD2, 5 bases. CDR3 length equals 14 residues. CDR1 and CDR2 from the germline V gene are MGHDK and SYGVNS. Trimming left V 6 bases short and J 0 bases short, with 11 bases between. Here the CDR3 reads CASRGGPYQETQYF. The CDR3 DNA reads TGTGCCAGCAGGGGCGGGCCTTACCAAGAGACCCAGTACTTC.

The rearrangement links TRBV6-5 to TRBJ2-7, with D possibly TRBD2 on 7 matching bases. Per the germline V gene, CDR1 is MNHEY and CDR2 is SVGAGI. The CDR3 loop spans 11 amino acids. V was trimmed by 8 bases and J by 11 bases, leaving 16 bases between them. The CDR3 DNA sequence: TGTGCCAGCTCAACCGGGGAGGGGGAGTACTTC. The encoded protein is CASSTGEGEYF.

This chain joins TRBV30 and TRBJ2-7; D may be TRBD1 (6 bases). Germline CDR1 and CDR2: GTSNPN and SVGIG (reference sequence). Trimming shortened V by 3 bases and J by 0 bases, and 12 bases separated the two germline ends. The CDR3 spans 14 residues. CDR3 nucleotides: TGTGCCTGGAGCCCGGACAGCAGCTCCTACGAGCAGTACTTC. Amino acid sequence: CAWSPDSSSYEQYF.

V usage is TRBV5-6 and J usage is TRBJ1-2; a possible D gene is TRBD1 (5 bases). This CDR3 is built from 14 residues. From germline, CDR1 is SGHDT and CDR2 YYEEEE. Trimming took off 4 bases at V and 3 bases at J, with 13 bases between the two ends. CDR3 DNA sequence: TGTGCCAGCAGCCCAGGGCCTTCGTACTATGGCTACACCTTC. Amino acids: CASSPGPSYYGYTF.

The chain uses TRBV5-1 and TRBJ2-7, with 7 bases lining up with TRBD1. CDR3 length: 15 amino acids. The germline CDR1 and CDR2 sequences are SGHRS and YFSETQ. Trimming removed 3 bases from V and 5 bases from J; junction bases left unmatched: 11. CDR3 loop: CASSSAPGQTHEQYF. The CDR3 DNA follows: TGCGCCAGCAGCTCCGCGCCGGGACAGACCCACGAGCAGTACTTC.

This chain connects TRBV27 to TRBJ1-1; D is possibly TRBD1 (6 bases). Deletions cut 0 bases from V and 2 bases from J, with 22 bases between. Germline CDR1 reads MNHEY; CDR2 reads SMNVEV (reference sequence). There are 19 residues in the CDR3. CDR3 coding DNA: TGTGCCAGCAGTTTATCGGAGTTACAGGGTGGTATTAGAAACACTGAAGCTTTCTTT. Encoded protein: CASSLSELQGGIRNTEAFF.

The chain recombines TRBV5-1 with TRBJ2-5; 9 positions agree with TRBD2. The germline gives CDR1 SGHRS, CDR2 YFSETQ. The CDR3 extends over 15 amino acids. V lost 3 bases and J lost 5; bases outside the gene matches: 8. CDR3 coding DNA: TGCGCCAGCAGCTCCCTTAGCGGGAGTCAGGAGACCCAGTACTTC. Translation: CASSSLSGSQETQYF.

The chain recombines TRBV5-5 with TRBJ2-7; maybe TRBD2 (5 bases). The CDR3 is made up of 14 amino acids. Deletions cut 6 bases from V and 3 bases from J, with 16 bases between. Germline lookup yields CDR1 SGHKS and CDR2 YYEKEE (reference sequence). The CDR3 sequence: CASTLGGSGYEQYF. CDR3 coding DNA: TGTGCCAGCACCCTAGGCGGGTCAGGCTACGAGCAGTACTTC.

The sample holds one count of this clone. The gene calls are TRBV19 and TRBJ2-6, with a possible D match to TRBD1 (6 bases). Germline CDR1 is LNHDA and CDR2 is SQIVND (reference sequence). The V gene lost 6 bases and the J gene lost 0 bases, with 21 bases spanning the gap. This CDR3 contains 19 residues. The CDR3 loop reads CASRKNHPGQSSGANVLTF. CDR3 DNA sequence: TGTGCCAGTAGAAAAAATCACCCGGGACAAAGCTCTGGGGCCAACGTCCTGACTTTC. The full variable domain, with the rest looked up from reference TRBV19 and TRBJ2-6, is DGGITQSPKYLFRKEGQNVTLSCEQNLNHDAMYWYRQDPGQGLRLIYYSQIVNDFQKGDIAEGYSVSREKKESFPLTVTSAQKNPTAFYLCASRKNHPGQSSGANVLTFGAGSRLTVL.

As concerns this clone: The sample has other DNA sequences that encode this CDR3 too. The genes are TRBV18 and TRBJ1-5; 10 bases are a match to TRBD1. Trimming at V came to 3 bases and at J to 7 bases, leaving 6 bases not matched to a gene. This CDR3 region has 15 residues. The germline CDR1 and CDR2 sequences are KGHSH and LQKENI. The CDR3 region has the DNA TGTGCCAGCTCACCTCGGGACAGGGGAAACCAGCCCCAGCATTTT. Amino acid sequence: CASSPRDRGNQPQHF.

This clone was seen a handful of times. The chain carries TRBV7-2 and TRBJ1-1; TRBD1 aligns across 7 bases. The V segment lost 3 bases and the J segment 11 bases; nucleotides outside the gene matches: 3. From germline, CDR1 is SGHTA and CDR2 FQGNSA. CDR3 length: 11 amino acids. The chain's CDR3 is CASSFGTDAFF. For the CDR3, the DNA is TGTGCCAGCAGCTTCGGGACAGACGCTTTCTTT.

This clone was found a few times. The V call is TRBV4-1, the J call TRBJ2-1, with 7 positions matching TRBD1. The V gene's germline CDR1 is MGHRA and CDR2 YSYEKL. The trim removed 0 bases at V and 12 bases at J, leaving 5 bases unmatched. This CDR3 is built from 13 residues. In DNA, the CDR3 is TGCGCCAGCAGCCAAGATAGGGGACAGAGGCAGTTCTTC. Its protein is CASSQDRGQRQFF.

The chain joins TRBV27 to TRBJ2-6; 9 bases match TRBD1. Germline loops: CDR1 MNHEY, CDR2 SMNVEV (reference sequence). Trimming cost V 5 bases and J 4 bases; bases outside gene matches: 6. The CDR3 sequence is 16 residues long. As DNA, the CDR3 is TGTGCCAGCAGTCCCGGGACAGGGTTCGGGGCCAACGTCCTGACTTTC. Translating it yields CASSPGTGFGANVLTF.

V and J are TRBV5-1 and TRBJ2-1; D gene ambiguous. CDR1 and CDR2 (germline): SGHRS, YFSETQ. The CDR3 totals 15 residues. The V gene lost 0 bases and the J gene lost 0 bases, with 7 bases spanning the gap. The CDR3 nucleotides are TGCGCCAGCAGCTTGGACATACGCTCCTACAATGAGCAGTTCTTC. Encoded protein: CASSLDIRSYNEQFF.

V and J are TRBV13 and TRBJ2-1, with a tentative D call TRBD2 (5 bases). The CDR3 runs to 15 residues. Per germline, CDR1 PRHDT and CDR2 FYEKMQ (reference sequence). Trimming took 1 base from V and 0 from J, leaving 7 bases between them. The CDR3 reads CASSLEGSSYNEQFF. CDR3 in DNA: TGTGCCAGCAGCTTAGAAGGGAGCTCCTACAATGAGCAGTTCTTC.

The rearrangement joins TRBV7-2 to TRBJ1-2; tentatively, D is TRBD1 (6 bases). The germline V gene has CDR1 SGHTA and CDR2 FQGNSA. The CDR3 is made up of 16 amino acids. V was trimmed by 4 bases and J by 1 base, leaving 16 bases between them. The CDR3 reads CASSSRGTNDNYGYTF. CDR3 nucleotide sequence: TGTGCCAGCAGCTCAAGAGGGACAAATGATAACTATGGCTACACCTTC.